This T cell receptor beta chain was identified during a study of CD8+CD57+ T cells in acquired aplastic anemia. Whole-study findings and limits: Patients and controls shared 25 to 30 CD8+ CDR3 sequences, which appeared highly expressed in patients and within their immunodominant clones. Controls did not differ significantly from patients in CD8+ Simpson's diversity.

V trimming: 9 bases; J trimming: 1 base; junction bases outside the gene matches: 11. From germline, CDR1 is LNHDA and CDR2 SQIVND (reference sequence). The CDR3 is made up of 16 amino acids. In patients chosen for sequencing, flow cytometry had shown CD8+CD57+ cell expansion. There were no patients without severe acquired aplastic anemia. The study sampled blood from patients who had received no therapy. According to the study, genomic DNA was the template for TCR beta VDJ and CDR3 profiling. From the reads, TCRdb called clonotypes with MiXCR, one entry per CDR3 protein. The repertoire holds under 350,000 distinct CDR3 sequences, with under 60% as singletons. For this clonotype: Its cognate antigen is unknown.

The chain carries TRBV19 and TRBJ2-2; TRBD1 aligns across 7 bases. The TCR sequence derives from a human donor with aplastic anemia. The specimen sequenced was sorted CD4+, CD8+, or CD8+CD57+ T cells (not recorded which) from PBMCs. The CDR3 protein is CASGNRGAQNTGELFF. CDR3 DNA sequence: TGTGCCAGCGGGAACAGGGGCGCGCAGAACACCGGGGAGCTGTTTTTT.